One and the same sample provided the 5 T cell receptor beta chains below, sequenced in a study of Graves' ophthalmopathy and Graves' hyperthyroidism. Amplification targeted the TCR beta CDR3 regions, with RNA transcripts as the source material. Following a first-round RT-PCR that used HTBI primers, a second-round multiplex PCR was carried out. TCRdb recomputed calls from the multiplex PCR reads with MiXCR, one row per CDR3 protein. This repertoire shows about 220,000 distinct CDR3 sequences, roughly 21% found once; its top ten account for about 46%. Sequencing was performed on peripheral blood. The receptors shown here come from a woman aged 45-65 years with Graves' ophthalmopathy.

Many counts were recorded for this clonotype. CDR3 sequence: CASSFDRPNTEAFF. The CDR3 nucleotides are TGCGCCAGCAGCTTCGACAGACCGAACACTGAAGCTTTCTTT. The genes are TRBV5-1 and TRBJ1-1, with D possibly TRBD1 on 5 matching bases. V was clipped by 2 bases and J by 1 base, with 9 bases between them. Germline-derived CDR1 and CDR2 are SGHRS and YFSETQ. The CDR3 consists of 14 residues.

The table lists this clonotype with many counts. The genes are TRBV5-6 and TRBJ2-5, with 7 positions matching TRBD1. Germline V lookup: CDR1 SGHDT, CDR2 YYEEEE. This CDR3 has 14 residues. Germline trimming cut 5 bases from V and 3 bases from J; bases unmatched to any gene: 7. CDR3 DNA: TGTGCCAGCAGTTCGCCCGGGACAGAAGAGACCCAGTACTTC. Residues: CASSSPGTEETQYF.

V gene TRBV19 combines with J gene TRBJ1-2, with 8 nucleotides matching TRBD1. The CDR3 is made up of 15 amino acids. After removal of 6 bases from V and 0 bases from J, the junction contained 6 bases not matched to a gene. Germline V gene sequence: CDR1 LNHDA, CDR2 SQIVND (reference sequence). The CDR3 loop reads CASRPGQATNYGYTF. Written as DNA, the CDR3 is TGTGCCAGTAGGCCGGGACAGGCCACTAACTATGGCTACACCTTC.

The table lists this clonotype with many counts. This chain connects TRBV6-5 to TRBJ1-6; D not resolved. Deletions cut 0 bases from V and 7 bases from J, with 13 bases between. There are 16 residues in the CDR3. Germline V gene sequence: CDR1 MNHEY, CDR2 SVGAGI. CDR3 sequence: CASSYSWRQINSPLHF. For the CDR3, the DNA is TGTGCCAGCAGTTACTCGTGGAGGCAGATAAATTCACCCCTCCACTTT.

Many counts were recorded for this clonotype. The V call is TRBV18, the J call TRBJ2-5; D is uncertain. The CDR3 sequence is 16 residues long. CDR1 and CDR2 from the germline V gene are KGHSH and LQKENI. Trimming shortened V by 2 bases and J by 1 base, and 14 bases separated the two germline ends. For the CDR3, the DNA is TGTGCCAGCTCACCAGGAGTTCGGGTGGGCCAAGAGACCCAGTACTTC. This gives the protein CASSPGVRVGQETQYF.